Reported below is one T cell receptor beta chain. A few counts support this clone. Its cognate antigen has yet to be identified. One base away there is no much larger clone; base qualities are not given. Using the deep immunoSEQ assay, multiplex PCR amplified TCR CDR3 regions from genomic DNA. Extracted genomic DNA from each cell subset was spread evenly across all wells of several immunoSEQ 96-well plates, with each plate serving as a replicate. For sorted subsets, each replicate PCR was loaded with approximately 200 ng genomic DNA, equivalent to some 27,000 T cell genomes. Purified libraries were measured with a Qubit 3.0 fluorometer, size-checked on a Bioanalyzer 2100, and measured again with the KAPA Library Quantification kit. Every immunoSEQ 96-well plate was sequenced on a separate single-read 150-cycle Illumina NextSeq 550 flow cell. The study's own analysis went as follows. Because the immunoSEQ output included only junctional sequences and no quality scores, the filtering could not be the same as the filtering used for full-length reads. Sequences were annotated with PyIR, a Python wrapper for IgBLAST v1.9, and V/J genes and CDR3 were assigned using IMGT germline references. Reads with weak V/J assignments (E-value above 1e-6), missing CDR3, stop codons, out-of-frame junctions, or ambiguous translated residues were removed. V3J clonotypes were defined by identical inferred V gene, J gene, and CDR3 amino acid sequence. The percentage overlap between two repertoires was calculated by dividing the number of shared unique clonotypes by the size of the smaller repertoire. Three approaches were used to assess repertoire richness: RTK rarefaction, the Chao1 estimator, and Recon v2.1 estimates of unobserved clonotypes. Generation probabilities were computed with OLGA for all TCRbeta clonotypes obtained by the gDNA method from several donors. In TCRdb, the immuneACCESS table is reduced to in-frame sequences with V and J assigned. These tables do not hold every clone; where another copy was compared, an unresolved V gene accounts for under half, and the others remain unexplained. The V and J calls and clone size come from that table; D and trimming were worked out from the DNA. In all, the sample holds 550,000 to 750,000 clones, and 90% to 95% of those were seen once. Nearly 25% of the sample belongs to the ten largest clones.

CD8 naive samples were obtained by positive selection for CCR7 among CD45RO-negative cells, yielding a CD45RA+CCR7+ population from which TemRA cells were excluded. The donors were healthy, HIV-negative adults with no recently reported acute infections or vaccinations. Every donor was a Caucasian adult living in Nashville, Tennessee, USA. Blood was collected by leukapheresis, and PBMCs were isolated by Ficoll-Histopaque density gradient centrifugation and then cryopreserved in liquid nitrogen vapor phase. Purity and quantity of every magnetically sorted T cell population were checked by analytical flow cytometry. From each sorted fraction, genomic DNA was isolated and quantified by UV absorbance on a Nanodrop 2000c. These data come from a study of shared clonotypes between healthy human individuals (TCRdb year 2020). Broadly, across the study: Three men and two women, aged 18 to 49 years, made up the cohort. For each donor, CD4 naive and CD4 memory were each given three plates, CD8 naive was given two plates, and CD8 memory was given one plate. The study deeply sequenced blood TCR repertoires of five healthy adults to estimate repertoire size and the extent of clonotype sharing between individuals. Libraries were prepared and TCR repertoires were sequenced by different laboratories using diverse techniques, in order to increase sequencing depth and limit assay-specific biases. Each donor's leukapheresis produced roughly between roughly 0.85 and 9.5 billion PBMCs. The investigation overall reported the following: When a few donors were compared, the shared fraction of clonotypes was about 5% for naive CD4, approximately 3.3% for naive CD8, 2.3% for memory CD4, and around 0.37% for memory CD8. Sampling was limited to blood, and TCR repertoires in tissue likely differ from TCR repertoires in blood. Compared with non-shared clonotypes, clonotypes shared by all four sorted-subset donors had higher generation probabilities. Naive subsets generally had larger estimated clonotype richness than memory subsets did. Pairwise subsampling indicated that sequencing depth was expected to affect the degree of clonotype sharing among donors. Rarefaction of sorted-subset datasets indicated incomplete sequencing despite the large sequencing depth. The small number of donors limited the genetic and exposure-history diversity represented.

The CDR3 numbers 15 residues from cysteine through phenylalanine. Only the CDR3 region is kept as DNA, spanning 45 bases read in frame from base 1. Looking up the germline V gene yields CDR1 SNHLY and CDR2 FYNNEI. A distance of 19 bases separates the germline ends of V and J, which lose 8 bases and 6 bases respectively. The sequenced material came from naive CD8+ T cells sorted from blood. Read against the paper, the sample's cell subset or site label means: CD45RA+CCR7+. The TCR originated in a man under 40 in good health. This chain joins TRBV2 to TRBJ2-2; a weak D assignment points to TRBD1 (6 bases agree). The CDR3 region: CASRPYRVNAGELFF. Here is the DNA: TGTGCCAGCCGACCCTACAGGGTGAATGCCGGGGAGCTGTTTTTT.